This TCR beta chain was profiled in a study of blood T cell repertoires in COVID-19. The trim removed 3 bases at V and 3 bases at J, leaving 6 bases unmatched. This CDR3 comprises 14 residues. The V gene's germline CDR1 is SGHDT and CDR2 YYEEEE. Per the study methods: Amplifying reference gene primers gave estimates of nucleated cell counts. Sequenced by immunoSEQ multiplex PCR; TCRdb stores in-frame clones only, minus some. Clone size and V and J calls were adopted from that table, with D and trimming inferred from the DNA. The data contain around 140,000 clones, 84% of them singletons. The sample consisted of PBMCs or T cells enriched from blood (not recorded which). The J gene is TRBJ2-7, the V gene TRBV5-6, with 7 positions matching TRBD1. This TCR was sampled from a woman in her forties or fifties with acute COVID-19. Here the CDR3 reads CASSWGQIFYEQYF. DNA for the CDR3: TGTGCCAGCAGCTGGGGACAGATCTTCTACGAGCAGTACTTC.